This TCR beta chain derives from a study of shared clonotypes between healthy human individuals. Regarding the study as a whole: Generation of non-shared clonotypes was less probable than generation of clonotypes shared by all four donors. The low donor count limited represented genetic and exposure-history diversity.

Recent acute infections and vaccinations were absent in the healthy HIV-negative adult donors. Genomic DNA (from each subset) was split evenly across several immunoSEQ plates. Produced via immunoSEQ multiplex PCR; TCRdb's table is partial and in-frame only. Altogether more than 850,000 clones are present, about four fifths being singletons, with the ten largest covering 0.5% to 0.6%. This clone came up once. No antigen is known for it. The source is a man aged 18 to 29 in good health. Some clones in this sample may be carry-over from other donors' samples. Input material: memory CD4+ T cells from PBMCs. This sample's subset: CD45RA-negative fraction.

The CDR3 sequence is CASSFLTRSTDTQYF. The CDR3 DNA follows: TGCGCCAGCAGCTTCCTGACTAGAAGCACAGATACGCAGTATTTT. The chain links TRBV5-1 to TRBJ2-3; tentative D call: TRBD2 (6 bases). Trimming removed 2 bases from V and 0 bases from J, with 10 bases in between. CDR3 size: 15 residues. In germline, CDR1 is SGHRS, CDR2 YFSETQ.